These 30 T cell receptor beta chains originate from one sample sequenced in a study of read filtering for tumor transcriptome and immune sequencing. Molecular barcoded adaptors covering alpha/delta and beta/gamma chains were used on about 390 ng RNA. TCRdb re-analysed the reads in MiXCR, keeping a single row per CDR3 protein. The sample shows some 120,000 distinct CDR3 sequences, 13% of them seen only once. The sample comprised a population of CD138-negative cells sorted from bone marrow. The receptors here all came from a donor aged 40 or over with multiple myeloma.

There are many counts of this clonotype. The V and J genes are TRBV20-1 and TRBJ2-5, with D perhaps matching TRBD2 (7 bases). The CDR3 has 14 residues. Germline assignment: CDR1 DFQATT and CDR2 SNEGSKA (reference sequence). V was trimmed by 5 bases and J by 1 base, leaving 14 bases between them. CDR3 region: CSAPLGGGQETQYF. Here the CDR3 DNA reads TGCAGTGCTCCTCTGGGAGGGGGCCAAGAGACCCAGTACTTC.

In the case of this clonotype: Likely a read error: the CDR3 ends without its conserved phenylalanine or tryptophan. The CDR3 is CAWRWGAGGTQYS. CDR3 in DNA: TGTGCCTGGAGATGGGGGGCCGGAGGAACCCAGTACTCC. The chain uses TRBV30 and TRBJ2-5; D is perhaps TRBD1 or TRBD2 (6 bases each). This CDR3 has 13 amino acids. V shed 3 bases and J shed 8 bases, with 16 bases lying between them. Germline V gene data show CDR1 as GTSNPN and CDR2 as SVGIG (reference sequence).

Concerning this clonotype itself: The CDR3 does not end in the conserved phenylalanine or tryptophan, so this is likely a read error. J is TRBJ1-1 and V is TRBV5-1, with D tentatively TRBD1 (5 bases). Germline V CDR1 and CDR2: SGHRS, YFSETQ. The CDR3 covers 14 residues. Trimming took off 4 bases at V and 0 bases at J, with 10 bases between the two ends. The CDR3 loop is CASSPGTVNTEAFS. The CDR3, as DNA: TGCGCCAGCAGCCCCGGGACGGTGAACACTGAAGCTTTCTCT.

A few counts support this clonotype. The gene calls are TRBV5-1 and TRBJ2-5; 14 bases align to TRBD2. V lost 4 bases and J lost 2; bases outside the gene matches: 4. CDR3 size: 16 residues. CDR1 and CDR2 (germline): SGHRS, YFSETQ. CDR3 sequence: CASSQGLAGGQETQYF. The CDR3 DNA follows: TGCGCCAGCAGCCAAGGACTAGCGGGGGGACAAGAGACCCAGTACTTC.

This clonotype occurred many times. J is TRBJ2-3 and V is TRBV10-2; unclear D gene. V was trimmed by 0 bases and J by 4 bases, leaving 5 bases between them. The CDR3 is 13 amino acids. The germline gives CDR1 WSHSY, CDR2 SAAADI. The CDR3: CASSESTADTQYF. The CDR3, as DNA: TGCGCCAGCAGTGAGTCTACAGCAGATACGCAGTATTTT.

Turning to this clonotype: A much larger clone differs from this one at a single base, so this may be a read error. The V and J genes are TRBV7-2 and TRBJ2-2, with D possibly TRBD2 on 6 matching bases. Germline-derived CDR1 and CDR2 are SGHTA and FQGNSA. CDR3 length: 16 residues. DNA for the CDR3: TGTGCCAGCAGCTTATGGACCCGCCTGGGTACCGGGGGGCTGTTTTTT. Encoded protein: CASSLWTRLGTGGLFF.

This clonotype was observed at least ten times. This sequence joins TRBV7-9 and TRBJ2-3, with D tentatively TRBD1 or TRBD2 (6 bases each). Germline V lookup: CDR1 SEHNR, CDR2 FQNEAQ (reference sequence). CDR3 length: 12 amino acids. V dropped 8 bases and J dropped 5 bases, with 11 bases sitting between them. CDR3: CASGEGGDTQYF. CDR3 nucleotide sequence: TGTGCCAGCGGCGAGGGGGGAGATACGCAGTATTTT.

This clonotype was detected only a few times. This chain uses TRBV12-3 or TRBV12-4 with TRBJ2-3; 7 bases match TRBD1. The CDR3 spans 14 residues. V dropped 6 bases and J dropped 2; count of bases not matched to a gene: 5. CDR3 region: CASRRDSFTDTQYF. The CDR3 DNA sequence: TGTGCCAGCAGGAGGGACAGTTTCACAGATACGCAGTATTTT.

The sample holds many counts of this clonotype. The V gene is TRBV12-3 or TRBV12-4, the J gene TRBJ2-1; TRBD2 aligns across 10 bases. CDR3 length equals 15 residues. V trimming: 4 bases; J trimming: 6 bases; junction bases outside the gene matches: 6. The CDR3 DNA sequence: TGTGCCAGCAGTTCCTATACTAGCGGGATCAATGAGCAGTTCTTC. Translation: CASSSYTSGINEQFF.

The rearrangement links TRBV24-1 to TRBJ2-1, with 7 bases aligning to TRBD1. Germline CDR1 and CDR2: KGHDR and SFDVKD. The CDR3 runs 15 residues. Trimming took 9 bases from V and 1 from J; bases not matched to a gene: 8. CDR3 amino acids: CATGTEGRSYNEQFF. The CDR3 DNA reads TGTGCCACCGGGACAGAGGGCAGATCCTACAATGAGCAGTTCTTC.

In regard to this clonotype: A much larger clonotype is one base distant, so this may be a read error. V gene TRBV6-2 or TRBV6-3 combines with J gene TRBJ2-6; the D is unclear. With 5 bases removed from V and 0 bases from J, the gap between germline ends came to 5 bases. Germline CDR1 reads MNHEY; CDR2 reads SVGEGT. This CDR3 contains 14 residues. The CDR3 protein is CASSVSSGANVLTF. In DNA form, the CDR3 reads TGTGCCAGCAGTGTCAGCTCTGGGGCCAACGTCCTGACTTTC.

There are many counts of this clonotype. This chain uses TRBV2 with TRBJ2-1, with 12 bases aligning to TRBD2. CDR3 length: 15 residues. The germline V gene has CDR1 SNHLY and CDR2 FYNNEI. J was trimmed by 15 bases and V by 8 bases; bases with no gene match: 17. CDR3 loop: CASLPWTSGDQGPFF. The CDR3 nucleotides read TGTGCCAGCCTACCCTGGACTAGCGGGGACCAGGGGCCGTTCTTC. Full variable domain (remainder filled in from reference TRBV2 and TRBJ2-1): EPEVTQTPSHQVTQMGQEVILRCVPISNHLYFYWYRQILGQKVEFLVSFYNNEISEKSEIFDDQFSVERPDGSNFTLKIRSTKLEDSAMYFCASLPWTSGDQGPFFGPGTRLTVL.

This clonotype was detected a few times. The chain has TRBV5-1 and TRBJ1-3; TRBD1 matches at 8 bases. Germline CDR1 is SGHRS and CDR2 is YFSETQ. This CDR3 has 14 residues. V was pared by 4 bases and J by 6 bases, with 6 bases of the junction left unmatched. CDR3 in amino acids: CASSPDRAENTIYF. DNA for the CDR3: TGCGCCAGCAGCCCGGACAGGGCTGAAAACACCATATATTTT.

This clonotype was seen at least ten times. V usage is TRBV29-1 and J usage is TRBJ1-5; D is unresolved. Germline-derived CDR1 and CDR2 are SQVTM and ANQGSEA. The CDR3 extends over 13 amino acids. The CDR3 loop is CSAGQTSGQPQHF. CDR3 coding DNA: TGCAGTGCCGGCCAAACCTCTGGTCAGCCCCAGCATTTT.

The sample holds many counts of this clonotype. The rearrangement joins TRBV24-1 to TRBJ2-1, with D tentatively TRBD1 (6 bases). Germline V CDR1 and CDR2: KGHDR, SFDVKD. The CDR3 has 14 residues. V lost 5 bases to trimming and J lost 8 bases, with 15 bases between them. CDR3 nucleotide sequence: TGTGCCACCAGTGCCGTACAGGGTAGCCATGAGCAGTTCTTC. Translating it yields CATSAVQGSHEQFF.

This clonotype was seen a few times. In DNA, the CDR3 is TGTGCCAGCACGGCCAGGGGGGTAGATACGCAGTATTTT. Translation gives CASTARGVDTQYF. This chain connects TRBV6-1 to TRBJ2-3, with D maybe TRBD1 (7 bases). Germline CDR1 reads MNHNS; CDR2 reads SASEGT. The CDR3 length is 13 residues. The V end lost 7 bases, the J end lost 5 bases, and 13 bases lay between the germline ends.

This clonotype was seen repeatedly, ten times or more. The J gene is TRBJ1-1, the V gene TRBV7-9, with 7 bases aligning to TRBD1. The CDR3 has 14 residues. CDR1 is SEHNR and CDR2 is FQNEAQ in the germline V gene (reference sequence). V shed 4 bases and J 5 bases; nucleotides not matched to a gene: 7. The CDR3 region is CASSSQGSWTEAFF. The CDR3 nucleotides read TGTGCCAGCAGCTCACAGGGGTCATGGACTGAAGCTTTCTTT.

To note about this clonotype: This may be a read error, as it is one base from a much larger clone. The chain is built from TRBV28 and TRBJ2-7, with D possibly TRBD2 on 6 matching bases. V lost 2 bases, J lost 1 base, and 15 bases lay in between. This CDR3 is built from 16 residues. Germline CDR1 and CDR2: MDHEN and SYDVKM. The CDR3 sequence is CASSLQTAGGSYEQYF. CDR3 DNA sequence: TGTGCCAGCAGTTTACAGACGGCTGGGGGGTCCTACGAGCAGTACTTC.

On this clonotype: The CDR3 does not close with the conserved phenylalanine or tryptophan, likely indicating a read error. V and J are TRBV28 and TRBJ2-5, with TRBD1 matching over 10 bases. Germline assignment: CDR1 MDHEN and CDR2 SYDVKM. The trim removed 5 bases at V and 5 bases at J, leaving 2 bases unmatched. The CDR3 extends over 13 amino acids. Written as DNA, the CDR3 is TGTGCCAGCAGTGGGACAGGGGTGGAGACCCAGTACCTC. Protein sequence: CASSGTGVETQYL.

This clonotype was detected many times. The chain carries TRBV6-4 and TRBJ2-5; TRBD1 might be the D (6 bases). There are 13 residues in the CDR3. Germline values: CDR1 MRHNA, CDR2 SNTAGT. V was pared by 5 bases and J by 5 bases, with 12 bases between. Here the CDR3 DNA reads TGTGCCAGCAGTAGGACAGCAGCCGAGACCCAGTACTTC. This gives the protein CASSRTAAETQYF.

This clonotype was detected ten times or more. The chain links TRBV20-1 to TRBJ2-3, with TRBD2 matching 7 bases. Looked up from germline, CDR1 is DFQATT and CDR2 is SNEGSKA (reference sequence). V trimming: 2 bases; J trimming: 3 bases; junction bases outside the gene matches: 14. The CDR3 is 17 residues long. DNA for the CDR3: TGCAGTGCTAGATCCGGCGGGAGTTTTAAGGGGACAGATACGCAGTATTTT. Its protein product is CSARSGGSFKGTDTQYF.

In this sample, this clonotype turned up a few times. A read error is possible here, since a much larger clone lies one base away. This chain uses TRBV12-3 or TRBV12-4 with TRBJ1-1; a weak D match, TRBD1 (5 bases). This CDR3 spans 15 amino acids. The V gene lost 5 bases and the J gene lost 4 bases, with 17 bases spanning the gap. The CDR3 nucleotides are TGTGCCAGCAGTCCGTCAGGGCTCGTTAGCACTGAAGCTTTCTTT. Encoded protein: CASSPSGLVSTEAFF.

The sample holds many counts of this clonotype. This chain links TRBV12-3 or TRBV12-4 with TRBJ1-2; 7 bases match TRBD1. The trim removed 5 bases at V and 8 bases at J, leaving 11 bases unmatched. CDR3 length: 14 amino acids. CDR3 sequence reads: CASSPTDRPDGYTF. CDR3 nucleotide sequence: TGTGCCAGCAGTCCGACGGACAGGCCGGACGGCTACACCTTC.

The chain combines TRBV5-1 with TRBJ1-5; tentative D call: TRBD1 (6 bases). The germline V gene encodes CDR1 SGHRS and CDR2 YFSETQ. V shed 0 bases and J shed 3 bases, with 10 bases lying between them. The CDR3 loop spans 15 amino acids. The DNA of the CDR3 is TGCGCCAGCAGCTTGGAGGGGGATACCAATCAGCCCCAGCATTTT. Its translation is CASSLEGDTNQPQHF.

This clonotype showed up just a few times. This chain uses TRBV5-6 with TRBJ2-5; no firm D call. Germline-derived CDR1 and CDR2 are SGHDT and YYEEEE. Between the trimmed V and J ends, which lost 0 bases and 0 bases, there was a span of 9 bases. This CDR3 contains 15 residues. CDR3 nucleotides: TGTGCCAGCAGCTTGGGTGCTACGTACCAAGAGACCCAGTACTTC. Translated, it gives CASSLGATYQETQYF. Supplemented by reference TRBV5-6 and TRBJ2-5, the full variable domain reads DAGVTQSPTHLIKTRGQQVTLRCSPKSGHDTVSWYQQALGQGPQFIFQYYEEEERQRGNFPDRFSGHQFPNYSSELNVNALLLGDSALYLCASSLGATYQETQYFGPGTRLLVL.

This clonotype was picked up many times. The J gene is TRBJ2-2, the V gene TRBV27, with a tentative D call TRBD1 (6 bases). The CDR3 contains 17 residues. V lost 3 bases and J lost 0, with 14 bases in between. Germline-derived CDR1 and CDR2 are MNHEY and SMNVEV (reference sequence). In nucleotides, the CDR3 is TGTGCCAGCAGTTTGAACAGGGTAGTCGCGAACACCGGGGAGCTGTTTTTT. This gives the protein CASSLNRVVANTGELFF.

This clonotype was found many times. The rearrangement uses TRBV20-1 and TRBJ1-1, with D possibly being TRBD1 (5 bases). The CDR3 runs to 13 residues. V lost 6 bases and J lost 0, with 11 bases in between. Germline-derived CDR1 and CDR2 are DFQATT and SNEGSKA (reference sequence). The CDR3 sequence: CSASIQVNTEAFF. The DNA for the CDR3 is TGCAGTGCCAGTATACAGGTGAACACTGAAGCTTTCTTT.

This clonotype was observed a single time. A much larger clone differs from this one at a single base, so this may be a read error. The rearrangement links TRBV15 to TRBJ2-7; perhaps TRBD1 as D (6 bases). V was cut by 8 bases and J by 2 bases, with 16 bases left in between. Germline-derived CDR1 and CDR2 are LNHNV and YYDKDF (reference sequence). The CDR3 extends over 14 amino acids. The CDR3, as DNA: TGTGCCACCTGCCTTCTGACAGGTACCTACGAGCAGTACTTC. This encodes CATCLLTGTYEQYF.

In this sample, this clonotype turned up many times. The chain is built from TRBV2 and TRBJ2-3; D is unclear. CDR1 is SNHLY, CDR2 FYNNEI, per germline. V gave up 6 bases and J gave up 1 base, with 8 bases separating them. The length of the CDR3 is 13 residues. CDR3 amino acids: CASRSLGTDTQYF. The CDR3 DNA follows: TGTGCCAGCAGGAGTCTTGGCACAGATACGCAGTATTTT.

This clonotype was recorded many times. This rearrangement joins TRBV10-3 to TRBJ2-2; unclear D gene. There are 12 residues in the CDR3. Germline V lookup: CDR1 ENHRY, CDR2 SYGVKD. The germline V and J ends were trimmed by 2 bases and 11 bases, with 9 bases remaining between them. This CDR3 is CAISENRVELFF. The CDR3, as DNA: TGTGCCATCAGTGAGAACCGCGTAGAGCTGTTTTTT.